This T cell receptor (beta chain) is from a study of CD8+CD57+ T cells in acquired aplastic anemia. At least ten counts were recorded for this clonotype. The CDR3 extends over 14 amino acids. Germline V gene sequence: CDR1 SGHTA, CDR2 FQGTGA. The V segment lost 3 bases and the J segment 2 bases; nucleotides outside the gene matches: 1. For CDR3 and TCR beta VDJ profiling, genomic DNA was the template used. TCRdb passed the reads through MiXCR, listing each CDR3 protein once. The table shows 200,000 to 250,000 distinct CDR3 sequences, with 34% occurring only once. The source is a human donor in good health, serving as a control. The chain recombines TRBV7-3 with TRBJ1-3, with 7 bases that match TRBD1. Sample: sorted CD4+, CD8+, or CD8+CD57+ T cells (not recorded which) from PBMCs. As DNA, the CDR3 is TGTGCCAGCAGCTTGGGGACAGCTGGAAACACCATATATTTT. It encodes CASSLGTAGNTIYF.